Listed below are T cell receptor beta chains from one sample, sequenced in a study of shared clonotypes between healthy human individuals. Assay: immunoSEQ multiplex PCR; the TCRdb copy retains only in-frame clones and omits some. The sample lists roughly 1.5 million clones; around 98% were seen once. Sequencing used naive CD4+ T cells sorted from blood. The source of these receptors is a man aged 30 to 39 in good health. CDR3s include the opening cysteine and the closing phenylalanine or tryptophan. The D gene is left open where the match is weak. The size entry is marked missing in some rows and otherwise reads once, few, many or a size class.

D: TRBD2; size: NA; J: TRBJ2-3; V: TRBV7-9; CDR3: CASSLGPAGSTDTQYF; DNA: TGTGCCAGCAGCTTAGGTCCAGCGGGAAGCACAGATACGCAGTATTTT
D: TRBD1; size: NA; J: TRBJ2-3; V: TRBV9; CDR3: CASSTSRDRGSKDTQYF; DNA: TGTGCCAGCAGCACCAGCCGGGACAGGGGATCCAAAGATACGCAGTATTTT
D: TRBD2; size: NA; J: TRBJ2-1; V: TRBV5-1; CDR3: CASSQLAGGNEQFF; DNA: TGCGCCAGCAGCCAACTAGCGGGAGGGAATGAGCAGTTCTTC
D: NA; size: NA; J: TRBJ2-5; V: TRBV9; CDR3: CASSGNVQETQYF; DNA: TGTGCCAGCAGCGGCAACGTCCAAGAGACCCAGTACTTC
D: TRBD2; size: NA; J: TRBJ2-1; V: TRBV4-3; CDR3: CASSRGTSSYNEQFF; DNA: TGCGCCAGCAGCCGAGGGACTAGCTCCTACAATGAGCAGTTCTTC
D: NA; size: once; J: TRBJ2-5; V: TRBV28; CDR3: CASIEGGSQETQYF; DNA: TGTGCCAGCATCGAAGGCGGCAGCCAAGAGACCCAGTACTTC
D: NA; size: NA; J: TRBJ1-2; V: TRBV6-1; CDR3: CASSEMNSNYGYTF; DNA: TGTGCCAGCAGTGAAATGAACAGCAACTATGGCTACACCTTC
D: NA; size: NA; J: TRBJ2-1; V: TRBV29-1; CDR3: CSVEDPGGGEQFF; DNA: TGCAGCGTTGAAGATCCTGGGGGCGGGGAGCAGTTCTTC
D: NA; size: once; J: TRBJ2-4; V: TRBV2; CDR3: CASGRDEVAKNIQYF; DNA: TGTGCCAGCGGCAGGGATGAGGTAGCCAAAAACATTCAGTACTTC
D: NA; size: NA; J: TRBJ2-5; V: TRBV25-1; CDR3: CASSEAAETQYF; DNA: TGTGCCAGCAGTGAGGCAGCAGAGACCCAGTACTTC
D: NA; size: once; J: TRBJ2-7; V: TRBV5-6; CDR3: CASSFPGNEQYF; DNA: TGTGCCAGCAGCTTTCCAGGGAACGAGCAGTACTTC
D: NA; size: NA; J: TRBJ2-1; V: TRBV9; CDR3: CASGGTSSYNEQFF; DNA: TGTGCCAGCGGGGGCACTAGCTCCTACAATGAGCAGTTCTTC
D: TRBD1; size: NA; J: TRBJ2-3; V: TRBV5-6; CDR3: CASSLSDREPPMDTQYF; DNA: TGTGCCAGCAGCTTGTCGGACAGGGAGCCTCCTATGGATACGCAGTATTTT
D: TRBD2; size: NA; J: TRBJ2-1; V: TRBV5-4; CDR3: CASSPSGSSGNEQFF; DNA: TGTGCCAGCAGCCCGAGCGGGAGTAGTGGTAATGAGCAGTTCTTC
D: TRBD1; size: NA; J: TRBJ1-3; V: TRBV9; CDR3: CASSIRDRGFVGNTIYF; DNA: TGTGCCAGCAGCATCCGGGACAGGGGTTTCGTTGGAAACACCATATATTTT
D: NA; size: NA; J: TRBJ2-2; V: TRBV7-6; CDR3: CASSLVMTTFKNTGELFF; DNA: TGTGCCAGCAGCTTAGTCATGACAACCTTCAAGAACACCGGGGAGCTGTTTTTT
D: NA; size: NA; J: TRBJ2-1; V: TRBV4-1; CDR3: CASSQRPILPGDEQFF; DNA: TGCGCCAGCAGCCAGAGGCCAATTCTCCCCGGCGATGAGCAGTTCTTC
D: NA; size: NA; J: TRBJ1-4; V: TRBV6-1; CDR3: CASSLAVAEGSWAF; DNA: NA
D: NA; size: NA; J: TRBJ1-1; V: TRBV5-1; CDR3: CASSLVPQRAMNTEAFF; DNA: TGCGCCAGCAGCTTGGTCCCACAGCGAGCAATGAACACTGAAGCTTTCTTT
D: NA; size: NA; J: TRBJ2-5; V: TRBV20-1; CDR3: CSASFAETQYF; DNA: TGCAGTGCTAGTTTTGCGGAGACCCAGTACTTC
D: TRBD2; size: NA; J: TRBJ2-1; V: TRBV18; CDR3: CASSTLAGISYNEQFF; DNA: TGTGCCAGCTCAACCCTAGCGGGAATCTCCTACAATGAGCAGTTCTTC
D: NA; size: NA; J: TRBJ1-4; V: TRBV18; CDR3: CASSPTQPLPEKLFF; DNA: TGTGCCAGCTCACCAACCCAGCCCCTTCCTGAAAAACTGTTTTTT
D: TRBD2; size: NA; J: TRBJ2-1; V: TRBV5-1; CDR3: CASSLGLASYNEQFF; DNA: TGCGCCAGCAGCTTGGGACTAGCTTCCTACAATGAGCAGTTCTTC
D: TRBD2; size: NA; J: TRBJ2-3; V: TRBV7-6; CDR3: CASRTSGSLATQYF; DNA: TGTGCCAGCAGGACTAGCGGGAGCCTGGCTACGCAGTATTTT
D: TRBD1; size: NA; J: TRBJ2-3; V: TRBV11-2; CDR3: CASSPQSTGRDTQYF; DNA: TGTGCCAGCAGCCCCCAATCGACAGGGCGAGATACGCAGTATTTT
D: TRBD2; size: NA; J: TRBJ2-1; V: TRBV15; CDR3: CATSRGTSGRYNEQFF; DNA: TGTGCCACCAGCAGAGGCACTAGCGGAAGATACAATGAGCAGTTCTTC
D: NA; size: NA; J: TRBJ2-7; V: TRBV12-1; CDR3: CASTHQGGTYEQYF; DNA: TGTGCCAGCACCCACCAAGGCGGCACCTACGAGCAGTACTTC
D: NA; size: NA; J: TRBJ1-5; V: TRBV19; CDR3: CASSGGMGYNQPQHF; DNA: TGTGCCAGTAGTGGAGGCATGGGGTACAATCAGCCCCAGCATTTT
D: TRBD1; size: NA; J: TRBJ2-7; V: TRBV10-3; CDR3: CAAHPTGGEQYF; DNA: TGTGCCGCACACCCGACAGGGGGCGAGCAGTACTTC
D: TRBD2; size: NA; J: TRBJ2-7; V: TRBV4-1; CDR3: CASSQVPSGISYEQYF; DNA: TGCGCCAGCAGCCAAGTACCTAGCGGGATCTCCTACGAGCAGTACTTC
D: TRBD2; size: NA; J: TRBJ2-1; V: TRBV5-1; CDR3: CASSLTGLAANNEQFF; DNA: TGCGCCAGCAGCCTAACGGGACTAGCGGCCAACAATGAGCAGTTCTTC
D: NA; size: once; J: TRBJ2-1; V: TRBV6-5; CDR3: CASSTLAGTYNEQFF; DNA: TGTGCCAGCAGCACCCTAGCTGGAACTTACAATGAGCAGTTCTTC
D: NA; size: NA; J: TRBJ1-4; V: TRBV6-1; CDR3: CASSEVPGTRYEKLFF; DNA: TGTGCCAGCAGTGAAGTACCAGGGACGCGATATGAAAAACTGTTTTTT
D: TRBD2; size: NA; J: TRBJ2-5; V: TRBV12-5; CDR3: CASAGGPTPYQETQYF; DNA: TGTGCTAGCGCGGGAGGGCCGACACCCTACCAAGAGACCCAGTACTTC
D: NA; size: NA; J: TRBJ1-4; V: TRBV4-1; CDR3: CASSQDETVEKLFF; DNA: TGCGCCAGCAGCCAAGATGAGACAGTAGAAAAACTGTTTTTT
D: TRBD1; size: once; J: TRBJ1-1; V: TRBV28; CDR3: CASSVQGAGAFF; DNA: TGTGCCAGCAGTGTCCAGGGGGCTGGAGCTTTCTTT
D: TRBD1; size: NA; J: TRBJ2-3; V: TRBV10-1; CDR3: CASSESPTGVQVESQYF; DNA: TGCGCCAGCAGTGAGTCGCCGACAGGGGTCCAGGTCGAATCGCAGTATTTT
D: NA; size: NA; J: TRBJ1-4; V: TRBV10-3; CDR3: CAISESGKTNEKLFF; DNA: TGTGCCATCAGTGAGTCGGGGAAGACTAATGAAAAACTGTTTTTT
D: NA; size: NA; J: TRBJ1-5; V: TRBV5-6; CDR3: CASSLRGPHQPQHF; DNA: TGTGCCAGCAGCTTAAGGGGACCCCATCAGCCCCAGCATTTT
D: NA; size: NA; J: TRBJ2-6; V: TRBV18; CDR3: CASSPRSGANVLTF; DNA: TGTGCCAGCTCACCAAGATCTGGGGCCAACGTCCTGACTTTC
D: NA; size: NA; J: TRBJ2-7; V: TRBV28; CDR3: CASSLRRTYEQYF; DNA: TGTGCCAGCAGCCTCCGACGTACATACGAGCAGTACTTC
D: NA; size: NA; J: TRBJ2-7; V: TRBV5-1; CDR3: CASSLGTVTYEQYF; DNA: TGCGCCAGCAGCTTGGGGACGGTGACCTACGAGCAGTACTTC
D: TRBD2; size: NA; J: TRBJ2-7; V: TRBV5-8; CDR3: CASSLLAGGYEQYF; DNA: TGTGCCAGCAGCCTCTTAGCGGGGGGATACGAGCAGTACTTC
D: NA; size: NA; J: TRBJ1-5; V: TRBV23-1; CDR3: CASSLGGKISNQPQHF; DNA: TGCGCCAGCAGTCTCGGGGGGAAGATTAGCAATCAGCCCCAGCATTTT
D: NA; size: NA; J: TRBJ2-5; V: TRBV18; CDR3: CASSRVTVGETQYF; DNA: TGTGCCAGCTCACGAGTGACGGTGGGAGAGACCCAGTACTTC
D: NA; size: NA; J: TRBJ1-2; V: TRBV29-1; CDR3: CSVDGARGGYTF; DNA: TGCAGCGTTGACGGGGCTCGGGGTGGCTACACCTTC
D: NA; size: NA; J: TRBJ1-1; V: TRBV6-5; CDR3: CASSQGLNTEAFF; DNA: TGTGCCAGCAGTCAGGGACTGAACACTGAAGCTTTCTTT
D: NA; size: NA; J: TRBJ2-2; V: TRBV4-1; CDR3: CASSQISVRDTGELFF; DNA: TGCGCCAGCAGCCAAATCAGTGTTCGGGACACCGGGGAGCTGTTTTTT
D: NA; size: NA; J: TRBJ1-4; V: TRBV5-1; CDR3: CASSGGGTNEKLFF; DNA: TGCGCCAGCAGCGGAGGGGGGACTAATGAAAAACTGTTTTTT
D: NA; size: NA; J: TRBJ1-5; V: TRBV27; CDR3: CASRVTLNQPQHF; DNA: TGTGCCAGCAGGGTAACCCTCAATCAGCCCCAGCATTTT
D: NA; size: NA; J: TRBJ2-5; V: TRBV5-5; CDR3: CASSLEARRETQYF; DNA: TGTGCCAGCAGCTTGGAGGCGCGGAGGGAGACCCAGTACTTC
D: TRBD2; size: NA; J: TRBJ2-3; V: TRBV25-1; CDR3: CASSEGAGPILTADTQYF; DNA: TGTGCCAGCAGTGAGGGAGCGGGACCCATTCTAACAGCAGATACGCAGTATTTT
D: NA; size: NA; J: TRBJ2-2; V: TRBV11-2; CDR3: CASSPVRGTGELFF; DNA: TGTGCCAGCAGCCCGGTAAGGGGCACCGGGGAGCTGTTTTTT
D: TRBD2; size: NA; J: TRBJ2-5; V: TRBV27; CDR3: CASSPRFLAGGRVETQYF; DNA: TGTGCCAGCAGTCCTCGGTTTTTAGCGGGAGGGCGGGTAGAGACCCAGTACTTC
D: NA; size: NA; J: TRBJ2-3; V: TRBV2; CDR3: CASRRADTQYF; DNA: TGTGCCAGCAGACGGGCAGATACGCAGTATTTT
D: NA; size: NA; J: TRBJ1-3; V: TRBV6-1; CDR3: CASSALISGNTIYF; DNA: TGTGCCAGCAGCGCATTGATCTCTGGAAACACCATATATTTT
D: NA; size: NA; J: TRBJ2-5; V: TRBV5-4; CDR3: CASSLGNQETQYF; DNA: TGTGCCAGCAGTCTGGGCAACCAAGAGACCCAGTACTTC
D: TRBD1; size: NA; J: TRBJ2-7; V: TRBV2; CDR3: CASRPGTVTAYEQYF; DNA: TGTGCCAGCAGACCCGGGACAGTGACCGCCTACGAGCAGTACTTC
D: NA; size: NA; J: TRBJ2-5; V: TRBV9; CDR3: CASSVASASGTQYF; DNA: TGTGCCAGCAGCGTAGCTAGCGCCTCGGGCACCCAGTACTTC